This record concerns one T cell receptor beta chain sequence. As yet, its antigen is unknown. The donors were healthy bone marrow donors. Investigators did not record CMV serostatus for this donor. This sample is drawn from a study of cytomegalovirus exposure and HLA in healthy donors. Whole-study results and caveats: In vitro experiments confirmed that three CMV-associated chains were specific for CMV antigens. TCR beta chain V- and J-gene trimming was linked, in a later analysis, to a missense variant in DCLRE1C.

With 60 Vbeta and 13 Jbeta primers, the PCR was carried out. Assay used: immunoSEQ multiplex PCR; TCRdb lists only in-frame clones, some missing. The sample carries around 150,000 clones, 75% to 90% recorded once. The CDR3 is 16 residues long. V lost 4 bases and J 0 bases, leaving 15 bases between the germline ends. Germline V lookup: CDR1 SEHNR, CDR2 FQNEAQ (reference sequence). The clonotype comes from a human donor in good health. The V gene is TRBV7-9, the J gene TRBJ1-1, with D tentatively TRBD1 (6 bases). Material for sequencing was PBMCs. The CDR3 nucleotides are TGTGCCAGCAGCTCTAACAGGGTTAGGGTGAACACTGAAGCTTTCTTT. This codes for CASSSNRVRVNTEAFF.